This section outlines one T cell receptor beta chain sequence together with its context. Antigen specificity is unknown. The sample comes from a study of OX40 agonist ivuxolimab in advanced cancers. Germline V gene lookup returns CDR1 KGHSH and CDR2 LQKENI. The CDR3 consists of 16 residues. The V gene end was trimmed by 1 base and the J gene end by 6 bases; junction bases not matched to a gene: 9. Study findings and constraints: Expanded peripheral T cells had an undetermined antigen specificity.

The repertoire was sequenced with immunoSEQ multiplex PCR; TCRdb's copy has only in-frame clones and lacks some. Counted here are some 50,000 clones, 75% to 90% occurring once; the ten biggest clones make up roughly 2.8%. The input for sequencing was CD4+ or CD8+ T cells sorted from blood, taken in a trial of the OX40 agonist ivuxolimab. This clonotype was sampled from an adult with an advanced solid tumor such as melanoma, head and neck, liver or kidney cancer. The chain employs TRBV18 and TRBJ2-1; 7 bases are a match to TRBD1. CDR3 sequence reads: CASSPRTGEWGNEQFF. The DNA for the CDR3 is TGTGCCAGCTCACCACGGACAGGAGAGTGGGGCAATGAGCAGTTCTTC.